Presented here are 7 T cell receptor beta chains from one specimen sequenced in a study of T cell responses to AZD1222 COVID-19 vaccine. Only in-frame clones appear in the TCRdb table, and some are missing; sequencing was by immunoSEQ multiplex PCR. The sample includes 150,000 to 200,000 clones, 87% of them seen just once. Source: peripheral blood, taken on day 0 of MenACWY control vaccination. The receptors were sampled from an adult in good health.

CDR3 loop: CASSRRGPSTGELFF. The CDR3, as DNA: TGTGCCAGCAGCCGCAGGGGGCCTAGTACCGGGGAGCTGTTTTTT. The chain has TRBV28 and TRBJ2-2, with 8 bases identical to TRBD1. The CDR3 contains 15 residues. J lost 5 bases, V lost 6 bases, and 8 bases had no gene match. Germline loops: CDR1 MDHEN, CDR2 SYDVKM. Complete variable domain (other parts from reference TRBV28 and TRBJ2-2): DVKVTQSSRYLVKRTGEKVFLECVQDMDHENMFWYRQDPGLGLRLIYFSYDVKMKEKGDIPEGYSVSREKKERFSLILESASTNQTSMYLCASSRRGPSTGELFFGEGSRLTVL.

The chain couples TRBV20-1 to TRBJ1-5, with a possible D match to TRBD1 (5 bases). The V gene's germline CDR1 is DFQATT and CDR2 SNEGSKA (reference sequence). This CDR3 has 17 residues. Deletions cut 3 bases from V and 0 bases from J, with 18 bases between. The CDR3 spells CSASTGAGRLSNQPQHF. DNA for the CDR3: TGCAGTGCTAGTACCGGGGCAGGGCGCCTTAGCAATCAGCCCCAGCATTTT.

This chain uses TRBV12-3 or TRBV12-4 with TRBJ1-2; D is ambiguous. V was trimmed by 1 base and J by 8 bases, leaving 8 bases between them. The CDR3 runs to 12 residues. The CDR3 DNA reads as TGTGCCAGCAGTTTAGGGCCGGGGGGCTACACCTTC. Protein sequence: CASSLGPGGYTF.

The rearrangement joins TRBV5-1 to TRBJ2-5; 9 bases are a match to TRBD1. CDR1 is SGHRS, CDR2 YFSETQ, per germline. V was pared by 4 bases and J by 6 bases, with 4 bases of the junction left unmatched. The CDR3 totals 13 residues. In DNA form, the CDR3 reads TGCGCCAGCAGCCTGGGACAGGGAAAGACCCAGTACTTC. Translation: CASSLGQGKTQYF.

This clone was detected only once. This chain links TRBV5-1 with TRBJ1-3; TRBD1 might be the D (6 bases). Looked up from germline, CDR1 is SGHRS and CDR2 is YFSETQ. The CDR3 contains 16 residues. Deletions cut 0 bases from V and 0 bases from J, with 10 bases between. The CDR3 is CASSLGRGPSGNTIYF. The CDR3 coding sequence is TGCGCCAGCAGCTTGGGCAGGGGACCCTCTGGAAACACCATATATTTT.

This clone was counted a few times. The chain links TRBV30 to TRBJ1-6; TRBD1 is a possible D gene (6 bases). This CDR3 is built from 15 residues. Trimming took 0 bases from V and 7 from J, leaving 13 bases between them. Germline assignment: CDR1 GTSNPN and CDR2 SVGIG (reference sequence). Here the CDR3 DNA reads TGTGCCTGGAGTGTACGGTCAGGGGACAATTCACCCCTCCACTTT. It encodes CAWSVRSGDNSPLHF. The full variable domain, with the rest looked up from reference TRBV30 and TRBJ1-6, is SQTIHQWPATLVQPVGSPLSLECTVEGTSNPNLYWYRQAAGRGLQLLFYSVGIGQISSEVPQNLSASRPQDRQFILSSKKLLLSDSGFYLCAWSVRSGDNSPLHFGNGTRLTVT.

V gene TRBV6-2 or TRBV6-3 combines with J gene TRBJ2-5; no clear D. Germline V gene data show CDR1 as MNHEY and CDR2 as SVGEGT. The V and J ends lost 5 bases and 8 bases respectively, with 15 bases between them. The CDR3 runs 13 residues. The CDR3 loop reads CASSPPDGRTQYF. The CDR3 DNA is TGTGCCAGCAGTCCCCCGGACGGCCGAACCCAGTACTTC.